The rows below give T cell receptor beta chains drawn from one sample of a study of T cells in tumors after PD-1 blockade. The method was immunoSEQ multiplex PCR; TCRdb's version includes in-frame clones alone and lacks a portion of them. The sample yields about 33,000 clones, more than 70% seen once. The material was PBMCs, obtained before anti-PD-1 treatment. These receptors were obtained from a human donor with basal cell carcinoma. CDR3s include the opening cysteine and the closing phenylalanine or tryptophan. The order of the fields is D gene, clone size, V gene, J gene, CDR3 protein, CDR3 DNA. A D gene is named only where the DNA matches it firmly. A clone size is listed for some rows: how often the clone was seen (once, few, many), or a class if it is expanded.

>NA|NA|TRBV14|TRBJ2-7
CASSQEQRLFLYEQYF
TGTGCCAGCAGCCAAGAGCAGCGTCTATTCCTCTACGAGCAGTACTTC
>NA|once|TRBV19|TRBJ2-1
CASTDRGGTSGTEQFF
TGTGCCAGCACCGATCGAGGGGGTACTTCCGGAACCGAGCAGTTCTTC
>NA|NA|TRBV10-3|TRBJ2-3
CATSRSYTDTQYF
TGTGCCACCAGCCGGTCCTACACAGATACGCAGTATTTT
>TRBD1|NA|TRBV5-1|TRBJ1-2
CASSPGQAGGGYTF
TGCGCCAGCAGCCCGGGACAGGCCGGCGGTGGCTACACCTTC
>NA|NA|TRBV19|TRBJ1-1
CASSMSTEAFF
TGTGCCAGTAGTATGTCCACTGAAGCTTTCTTT
>NA|NA|TRBV18|TRBJ1-1
CASSTDVRSEAFF
TGTGCCAGCTCAACAGACGTGAGGTCTGAAGCTTTCTTT
>NA|few|TRBV18|TRBJ2-7
CASSPNTDYEQYF
TGTGCCAGCTCACCCAACACAGATTACGAGCAGTACTTC
>NA|NA|TRBV4-1|TRBJ2-7
CASSLTGLSYEQYF
TGCGCCAGCAGCCTCACCGGACTGTCCTACGAGCAGTACTTC
>NA|NA|TRBV5-1|TRBJ2-1
CASSLGGPGTQRSYNEQFF
TGCGCCAGCAGCTTGGGGGGACCCGGGACACAACGCTCCTACAATGAGCAGTTCTTC
>NA|NA|TRBV19|TRBJ1-5
CASSFTPGASNQPQHF
TGTGCCAGTAGTTTCACCCCCGGGGCCAGCAATCAGCCCCAGCATTTT
>TRBD2|NA|TRBV19|TRBJ2-1
CATGGELAGAGNEQFF
TGTGCCACCGGGGGGGAACTAGCGGGAGCGGGCAATGAGCAGTTCTTC
>TRBD1|few|TRBV10-1|TRBJ1-5
CASSAGTGKSNQPQHF
TGCGCCAGCAGTGCCGGGACAGGGAAAAGCAATCAGCCCCAGCATTTT